This TCR beta chain was identified in a study of shared clonotypes between healthy human individuals. Whole-study results and caveats: It was only blood that was sampled, and tissue repertoires likely differ. All-four-donor shared clonotypes had higher generation probabilities than non-shared clonotypes did.

As for this clone: What it recognizes is unknown.

Sequencing used immunoSEQ multiplex PCR; TCRdb keeps in-frame clones, though not all of them. The sample lists more than 2 million clones, over 85% occurring once. V was clipped by 10 bases and J by 2 bases, with 15 bases between them. Germline assignment: CDR1 LNHDA and CDR2 SQIVND (reference sequence). This CDR3 is 13 amino acids long. The naive CD8 fraction comprised CD45RO-negative cells positively selected for CCR7 and excluded terminally differentiated effector memory CD45RA+ cells. Donors were healthy HIV-negative adults without recent acute infections or vaccinations. This clonotype originated in a man between 18 and 35 years old in good health. Some clones in this sample may be carry-over from other donors' samples. The sequencing sample was made of naive CD8+ T cells from PBMCs. The chain is built from TRBV19 and TRBJ2-7; D is tentatively TRBD1 or TRBD2 (5 bases each). CDR3 in DNA: TGTGCCACGGGACCGGGACCTGCCTACGAGCAGTACTTC. The encoded protein is CATGPGPAYEQYF.